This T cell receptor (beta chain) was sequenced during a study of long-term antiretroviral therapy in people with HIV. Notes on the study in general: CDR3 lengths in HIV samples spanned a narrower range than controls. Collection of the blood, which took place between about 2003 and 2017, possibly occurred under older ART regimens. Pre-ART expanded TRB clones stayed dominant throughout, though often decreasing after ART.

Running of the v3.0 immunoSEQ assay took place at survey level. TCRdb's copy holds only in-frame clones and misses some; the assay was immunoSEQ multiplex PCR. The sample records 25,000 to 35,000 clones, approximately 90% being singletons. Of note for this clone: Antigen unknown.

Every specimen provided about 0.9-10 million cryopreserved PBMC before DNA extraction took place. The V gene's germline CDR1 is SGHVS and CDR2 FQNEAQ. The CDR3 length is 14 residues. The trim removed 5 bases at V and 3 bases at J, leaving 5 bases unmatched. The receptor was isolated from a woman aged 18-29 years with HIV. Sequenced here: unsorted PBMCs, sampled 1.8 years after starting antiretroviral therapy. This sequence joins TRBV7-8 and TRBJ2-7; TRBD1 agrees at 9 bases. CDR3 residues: CASSIQGASYEQYF. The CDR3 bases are TGTGCCAGCAGCATACAGGGGGCGAGCTACGAGCAGTACTTC. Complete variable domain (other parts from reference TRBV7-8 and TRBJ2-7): GAGVSQSPRYKVAKRGQDVALRCDPISGHVSLFWYQQALGQGPEFLTYFQNEAQLDKSGLPSDRFFAERPEGSVSTLKIQRTQQEDSAVYLCASSIQGASYEQYFGPGTRLTVT.